The source of this TCR beta chain is a study of tumor-infiltrating lymphocytes in primary liver carcinoma. At the level of the study: By surgical resection, the patients were treated for their primary liver carcinoma. Patients included men and women of 30 to 69 years. Notes on the study in general: CD4+ and CD8+ repertoires could not be compared in these unsorted bulk samples. Top-250-clone fractions were significantly higher in tumors than in blood (p = 0.039).

Unsorted whole blood yielded blood RNA, and germline DNA was extracted as well. As regards this clonotype: The target antigen is unknown. One end of the junction does not line up with germline, which may come from a read error.

The CDR3 loop spans 12 amino acids. CDR1 MNHNS and CDR2 SASEGT come from the germline V gene. Starting material of approximately 500 ng total RNA yielded TCR beta cDNA via a constant-region primer. Researchers made the TCR beta libraries by running three nested multiplex PCR rounds with slightly modified ARM-PCR. The study ran its first two PCR rounds for roughly 9 cycles each, using TRBV1-TRBV30 forward primers and a C-beta reverse primer. TCRdb itself ran the multiplex PCR reads through MiXCR, one entry per CDR3 protein. Among 200,000 or so distinct CDR3 sequences listed, roughly two thirds were seen once.

The source is a woman aged 60-75 years with primary liver carcinoma and hepatitis B virus infection. The rearrangement links TRBV6-1 to TRBJ2-7; the D gene is possibly TRBD1 (6 bases). Material for sequencing was peripheral blood. DNA of the CDR3: TGTACCAGCGGACAGCACTCCTACGTGCAGTACTTC. Translating gives CTSGQHSYVQYF.